Listed here is a single TCR beta chain. This CDR3 has 19 amino acids. The V gene lost 0 bases and the J gene lost 0 bases, with 20 bases spanning the gap. Germline V gives CDR1 MGHRA, CDR2 YSYEKL. This sample stems from a study of blood T cell repertoires in COVID-19. About the study: COVID-19 samples collected from the United States, Italy and Spain covered acute and convalescent phases. From T cells, B-cell-depleted T cells, or PBMCs came the material, which was cDNA or gDNA.

Study processing details: Reference gene primer amplification in the assay estimated nucleated cell counts. Clones were sequenced by immunoSEQ multiplex PCR, and TCRdb holds only the in-frame ones, with some missing. The DNA gave D and trimming, while V, J and clone size come from that table. Here the sample spans about 54,000 clones, about nine tenths being singletons. Sequenced material: peripheral blood. The chain combines TRBV4-1 with TRBJ1-1; D is unclear. The source is a woman aged 40 to 49 with active COVID-19. The CDR3 DNA reads TGCGCCAGCAGCCAAGATTCCGGACTAACACGAGCCCTGAACACTGAAGCTTTCTTT. Protein sequence: CASSQDSGLTRALNTEAFF.